This is a list of T cell receptor beta chains from one sample in a study of human T cells and chemical hapten exposure. TCRdb reprocessed the RACE reads with MiXCR, giving one entry per CDR3 protein. Of 280,000 or so distinct CDR3 sequences listed, about 7.7% are singletons. This specimen consisted of whole blood, obtained in connection with sensitization to the hapten diphenylcyclopropenone (DPC). The receptor set was obtained from a man in his late teens or twenties with alopecia areata. Some clones in this sample may be carry-over from other donors' samples. The CDR3 runs from the conserved cysteine through the conserved F or W. The D gene is left open where the match is weak. Clone sizes are given selectively: once, few, many, or a class where the clone is expanded.

len	d_gene	abundance	v_gene	j_gene	CDR3nt	CDR3aa
15	.	.	TRBV3-1	TRBJ1-3	TGTGCCAGCAGTCCTCGGACAGTCTCTGGAAACACCATATATTTT	CASSPRTVSGNTIYF
15	TRBD2	.	TRBV7-9	TRBJ2-1	TGTGCCAGCAGCTTAGTACTAGCGGGACCAGCGGGGCAGTTCTTC	CASSLVLAGPAGQFF
16	.	.	TRBV19	TRBJ2-2	TGTGCCAGTAGTATCACAGGTCGCCAGAACACCGGGGAGCTGTTTTTT	CASSITGRQNTGELFF
15	TRBD1	.	TRBV20-1	TRBJ1-1	TGCAGTGCCCGGACAGGGGGTCCTGCGGGCACTGAAGCTTTCTTT	CSARTGGPAGTEAFF
20	TRBD1	few	TRBV14	TRBJ1-4	TGTGCCAGCAGCCGATACTCGGGACAGGCAGATCACGCGTCCTTGAAAAAACTGTTTTTT	CASSRYSGQADHASLKKLFF
15	TRBD1	.	TRBV12-3/TRBV12-4	TRBJ1-1	TGTGCCAGCAGTTTAAACCCGTCAGGGGGGGGTGAAGCTTTCTTT	CASSLNPSGGGEAFF
11	.	.	TRBV6-5	TRBJ1-1	TGTGCCAGCAGTTATTACAGGGAAGCTTTCTTT	CASSYYREAFF
11	.	few	TRBV29-1	TRBJ2-1	TGCAGCGTTGACCGTTTTGGTGAGCAGTTCTTC	CSVDRFGEQFF
16	TRBD1	.	TRBV14	TRBJ2-3	TGTGCCAGCAGCCAATCCGGGACAGGGAGCACAGATACGCAGTATTTT	CASSQSGTGSTDTQYF
17	.	few	TRBV20-1	TRBJ2-7	TGCAGTGCTAGAGATAGGATGTGGAGACAGACCCCCTACGAGCAGTACTTC	CSARDRMWRQTPYEQYF
19	TRBD2	many	TRBV3-1	TRBJ2-1	TGTGCCAGCAGCCAAGGACGGGGACTAGCGGGGGGGCCCTACAATGAGCAGTTCTTC	CASSQGRGLAGGPYNEQFF
16	.	.	TRBV28	TRBJ1-4	TGTGCCAGCAGTTTCGATCGGGGGACCTACGGTGAAAAACTGTTTTTT	CASSFDRGTYGEKLFF
14	.	many	TRBV6-1	TRBJ1-1	TGTGCCAGCAGTGAAGCGGACCTCTACACTGAAGCTTTCTTT	CASSEADLYTEAFF
16	TRBD2	.	TRBV6-1	TRBJ2-7	TGTGCCAGCAGTGAGCAAATGGTCGGGGGGTCGTACGAGCAGTACTTC	CASSEQMVGGSYEQYF
15	.	few	TRBV5-1	TRBJ1-3	TGCGCCAGCAGCTTGGGTGCCAACTCTGGAAACACCATATATTTT	CASSLGANSGNTIYF
15	.	few	TRBV18	TRBJ1-4	TGTGCCAGCTCCCACACCGGGAAACCGGGGGAAAAACTGTTTTTT	CASSHTGKPGEKLFF
15	TRBD1	.	TRBV4-2	TRBJ1-2	TGTGCCAGCAGCCAACTGCGGAGGGACAGCGATTACTACACCTTC	CASSQLRRDSDYYTF
15	.	.	TRBV5-1	TRBJ2-7	TGCGCCAGCAGCTTGGGAGGGAGGAACTCCTACGAGCAGTACTTC	CASSLGGRNSYEQYF
16	.	few	TRBV4-3	TRBJ2-2	TGCGCCAGCAGCTTTAGATCGACCGCGAACACCGGGGAGCTGTTTTTT	CASSFRSTANTGELFF
14	.	few	TRBV27	TRBJ1-5	TGTGCCAGCAGTCCCCTCCATAGCAATCAGCCCCAGCATTTT	CASSPLHSNQPQHF
13	.	many	TRBV9	TRBJ2-2	TGTGCCAGCAGCGTAGGAGGGTCCGGGGAGCTGTTTTTT	CASSVGGSGELFF
15	TRBD1	.	TRBV3-1	TRBJ1-2	TGTGCCAGCAGCGAATGGACAGGGGGTTACTATGGCTACACCTTC	CASSEWTGGYYGYTF
16	.	few	TRBV21-1	TRBJ1-2	TGTGCCAGCAGCGCTACACGGATTGCGGATTTTTATGGCTACACCTTC	CASSATRIADFYGYTF
11	.	.	TRBV20-1	TRBJ2-7	TGCAGTGCCACAAACGGCTACGAGCAGTACTTC	CSATNGYEQYF
18	.	few	TRBV2	TRBJ2-3	TGTGCCAGCAGTGCACCTCAGACCGGCGGACCTAGCACAGATACGCAGTATTTT	CASSAPQTGGPSTDTQYF
12	.	.	TRBV7-3	TRBJ2-3	TGTGCCAGCAGCTCCCTGCCTGGTACGCAGTATTTT	CASSSLPGTQYF
16	.	few	TRBV12-3/TRBV12-4	TRBJ2-5	TGTGCCAGCAGTATGCTCTGGCGGGGGCTCCAAGAGACCCAGTACTTC	CASSMLWRGLQETQYF
15	.	.	TRBV6-4	TRBJ1-5	TGTGCCAGCAGAGAAACTGACCGGGCAAATCAGCCCCAGCATTTT	CASRETDRANQPQHF
16	TRBD2	few	TRBV6-2/TRBV6-3	TRBJ2-7	TGTGCCAGCAGTTACCCGACTAGCGGCGACCTCTACGAGCAGTACTTC	CASSYPTSGDLYEQYF
14	.	.	TRBV4-1	TRBJ1-2	TGCGCCAGCAGCCATCAGGGGACTACTAGGGGCTACACCTTC	CASSHQGTTRGYTF
12	.	few	TRBV7-9	TRBJ2-1	TGTGCCAGCAGCTACAGGGTTGGTGAGCAGTTCTTC	CASSYRVGEQFF
13	.	many	TRBV7-9	TRBJ2-5	TGTGCCAGCAGCAGGGGGGTACAAGAGACCCAGTACTTC	CASSRGVQETQYF
18	.	few	TRBV7-3	TRBJ1-4	TGTGCCAGCAGCTTAATGGGGGGGCAGACCCCCCATAATGAAAAACTGTTTTTT	CASSLMGGQTPHNEKLFF
15	.	.	TRBV9	TRBJ2-7	TGTGCCAGCAGCGTATATGCGGGTGCAGGCTACGAGCAGTACTTC	CASSVYAGAGYEQYF
14	.	.	TRBV18	TRBJ1-1	TGTGCCAGCTCACCAGAAGGGTTAGGCACTGAAGCTTTCTTT	CASSPEGLGTEAFF